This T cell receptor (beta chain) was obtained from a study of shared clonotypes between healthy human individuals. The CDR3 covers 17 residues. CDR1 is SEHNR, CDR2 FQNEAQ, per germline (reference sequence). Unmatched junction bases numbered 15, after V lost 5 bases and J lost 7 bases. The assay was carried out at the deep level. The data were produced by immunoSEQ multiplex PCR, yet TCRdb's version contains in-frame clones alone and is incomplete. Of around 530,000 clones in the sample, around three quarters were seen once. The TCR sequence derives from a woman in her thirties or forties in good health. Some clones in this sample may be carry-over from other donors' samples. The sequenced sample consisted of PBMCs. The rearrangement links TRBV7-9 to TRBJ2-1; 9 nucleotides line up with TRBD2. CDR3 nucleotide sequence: TGTGCCAGCAGCCCTATCAGACTAGCGGACTTGTATAATGAGCAGTTCTTC. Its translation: CASSPIRLADLYNEQFF.